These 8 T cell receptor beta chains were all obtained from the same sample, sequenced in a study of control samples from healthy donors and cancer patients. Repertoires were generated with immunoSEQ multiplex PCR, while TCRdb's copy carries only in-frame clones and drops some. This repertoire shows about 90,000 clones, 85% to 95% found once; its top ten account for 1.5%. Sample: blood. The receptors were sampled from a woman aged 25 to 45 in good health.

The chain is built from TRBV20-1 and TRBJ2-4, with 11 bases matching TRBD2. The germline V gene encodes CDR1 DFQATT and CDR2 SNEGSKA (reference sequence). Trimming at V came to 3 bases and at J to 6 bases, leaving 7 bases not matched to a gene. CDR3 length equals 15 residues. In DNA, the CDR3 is TGCAGTGCTAGTATGGCTAGCGGGGGGACAAACATTCAGTACTTC. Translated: CSASMASGGTNIQYF.

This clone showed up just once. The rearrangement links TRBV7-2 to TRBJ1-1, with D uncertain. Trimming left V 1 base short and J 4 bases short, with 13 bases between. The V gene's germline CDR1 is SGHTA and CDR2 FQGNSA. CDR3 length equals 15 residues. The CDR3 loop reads CASSLVATSGTEAFF. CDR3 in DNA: TGTGCCAGCAGCTTAGTCGCGACGTCCGGCACTGAAGCTTTCTTT.

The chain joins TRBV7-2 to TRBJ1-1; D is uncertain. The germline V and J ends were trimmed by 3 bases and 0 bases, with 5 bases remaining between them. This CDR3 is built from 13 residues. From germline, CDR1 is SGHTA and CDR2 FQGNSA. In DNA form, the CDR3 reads TGTGCCAGCAGCTTCAGTATGAACACTGAAGCTTTCTTT. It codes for CASSFSMNTEAFF. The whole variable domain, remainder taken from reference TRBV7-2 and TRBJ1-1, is GAGVSQSPSNKVTEKGKDVELRCDPISGHTALYWYRQSLGQGLEFLIYFQGNSAPDKSGLPSDRFSAERTGGSVSTLTIQRTQQEDSAVYLCASSFSMNTEAFFGQGTRLTVV.

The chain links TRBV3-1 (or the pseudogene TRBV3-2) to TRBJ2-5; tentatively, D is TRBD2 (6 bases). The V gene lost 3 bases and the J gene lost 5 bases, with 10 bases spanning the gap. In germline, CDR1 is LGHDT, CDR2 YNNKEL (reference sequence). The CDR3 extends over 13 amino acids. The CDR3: CASSQRGEETQYF. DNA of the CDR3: TGTGCCAGCAGCCAGCGGGGTGAGGAGACCCAGTACTTC.

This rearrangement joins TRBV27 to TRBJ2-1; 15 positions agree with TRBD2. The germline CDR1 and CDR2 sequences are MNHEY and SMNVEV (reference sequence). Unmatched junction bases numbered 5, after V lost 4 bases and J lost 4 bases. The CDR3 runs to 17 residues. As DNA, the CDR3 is TGTGCCAGCAGTTCCGGACTAGCGGGGGGGCTTTACAATGAGCAGTTCTTC. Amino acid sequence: CASSSGLAGGLYNEQFF.

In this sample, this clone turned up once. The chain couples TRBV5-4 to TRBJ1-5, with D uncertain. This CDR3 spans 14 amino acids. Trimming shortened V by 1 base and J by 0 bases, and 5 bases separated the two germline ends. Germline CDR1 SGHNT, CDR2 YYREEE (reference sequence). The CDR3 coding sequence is TGTGCCAGCAGCTTGAGGGATAGCAATCAGCCCCAGCATTTT. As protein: CASSLRDSNQPQHF.

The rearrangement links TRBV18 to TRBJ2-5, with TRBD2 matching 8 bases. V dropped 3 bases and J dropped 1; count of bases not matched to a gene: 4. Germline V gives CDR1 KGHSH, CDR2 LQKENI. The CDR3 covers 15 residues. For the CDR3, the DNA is TGTGCCAGCTCACCCTGGACTAGCCTCCAAGAGACCCAGTACTTC. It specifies CASSPWTSLQETQYF.

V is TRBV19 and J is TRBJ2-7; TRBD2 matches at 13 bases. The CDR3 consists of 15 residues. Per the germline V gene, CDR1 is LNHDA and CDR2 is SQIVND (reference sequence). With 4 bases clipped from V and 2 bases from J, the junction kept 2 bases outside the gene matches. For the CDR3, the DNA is TGTGCCAGTAGTAAAGGGACTAGCGGGGCCTACGAGCAGTACTTC. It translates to CASSKGTSGAYEQYF.